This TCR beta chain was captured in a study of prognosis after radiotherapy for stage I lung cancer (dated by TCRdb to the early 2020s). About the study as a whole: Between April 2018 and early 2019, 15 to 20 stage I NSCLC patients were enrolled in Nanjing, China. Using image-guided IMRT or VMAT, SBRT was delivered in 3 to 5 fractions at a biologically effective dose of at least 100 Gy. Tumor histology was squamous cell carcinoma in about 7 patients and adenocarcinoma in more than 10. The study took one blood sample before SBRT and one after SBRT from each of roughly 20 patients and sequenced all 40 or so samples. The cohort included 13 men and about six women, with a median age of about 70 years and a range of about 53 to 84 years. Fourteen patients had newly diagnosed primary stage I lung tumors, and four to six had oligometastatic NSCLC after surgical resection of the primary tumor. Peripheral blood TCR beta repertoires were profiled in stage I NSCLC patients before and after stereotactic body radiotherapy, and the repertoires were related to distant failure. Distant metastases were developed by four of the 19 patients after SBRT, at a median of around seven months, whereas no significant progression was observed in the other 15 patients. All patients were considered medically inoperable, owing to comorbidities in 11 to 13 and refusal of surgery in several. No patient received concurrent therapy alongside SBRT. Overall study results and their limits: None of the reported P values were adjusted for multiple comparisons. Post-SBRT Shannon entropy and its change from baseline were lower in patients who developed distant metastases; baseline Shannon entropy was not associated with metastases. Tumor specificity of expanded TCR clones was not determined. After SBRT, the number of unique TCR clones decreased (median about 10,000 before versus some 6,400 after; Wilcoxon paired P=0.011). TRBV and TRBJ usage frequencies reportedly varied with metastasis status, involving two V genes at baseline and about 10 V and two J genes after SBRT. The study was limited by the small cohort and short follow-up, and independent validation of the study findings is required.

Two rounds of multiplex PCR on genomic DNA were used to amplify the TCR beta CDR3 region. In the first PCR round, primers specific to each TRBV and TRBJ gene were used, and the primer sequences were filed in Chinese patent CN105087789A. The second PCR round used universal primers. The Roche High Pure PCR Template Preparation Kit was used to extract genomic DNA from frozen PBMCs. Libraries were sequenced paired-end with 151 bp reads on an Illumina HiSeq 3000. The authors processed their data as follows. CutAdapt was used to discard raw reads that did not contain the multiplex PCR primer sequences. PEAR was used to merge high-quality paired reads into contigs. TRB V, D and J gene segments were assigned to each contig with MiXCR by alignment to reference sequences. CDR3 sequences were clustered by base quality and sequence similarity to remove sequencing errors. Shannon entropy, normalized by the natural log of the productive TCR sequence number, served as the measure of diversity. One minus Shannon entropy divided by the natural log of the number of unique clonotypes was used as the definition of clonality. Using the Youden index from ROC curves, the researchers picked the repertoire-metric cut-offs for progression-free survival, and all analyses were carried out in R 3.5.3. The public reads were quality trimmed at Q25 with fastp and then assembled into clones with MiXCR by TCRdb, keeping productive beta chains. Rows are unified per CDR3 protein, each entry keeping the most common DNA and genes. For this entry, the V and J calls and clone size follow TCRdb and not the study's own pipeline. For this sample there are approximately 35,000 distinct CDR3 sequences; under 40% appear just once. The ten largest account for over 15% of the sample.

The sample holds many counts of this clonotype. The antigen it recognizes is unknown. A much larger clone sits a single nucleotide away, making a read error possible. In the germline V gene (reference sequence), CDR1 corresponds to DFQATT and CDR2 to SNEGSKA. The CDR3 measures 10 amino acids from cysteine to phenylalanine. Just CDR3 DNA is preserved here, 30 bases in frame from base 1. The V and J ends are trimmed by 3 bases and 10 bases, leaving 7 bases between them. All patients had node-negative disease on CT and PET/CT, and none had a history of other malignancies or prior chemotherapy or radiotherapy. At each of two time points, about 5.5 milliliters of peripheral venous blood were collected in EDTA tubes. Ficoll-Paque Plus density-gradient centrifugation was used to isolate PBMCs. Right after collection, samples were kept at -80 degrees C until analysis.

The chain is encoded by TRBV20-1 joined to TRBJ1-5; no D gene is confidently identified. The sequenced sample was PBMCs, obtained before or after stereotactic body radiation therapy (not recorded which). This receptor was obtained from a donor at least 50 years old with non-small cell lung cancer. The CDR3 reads CSARAVPQHF. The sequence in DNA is TGCAGTGCTAGGGCAGTACCCCAGCATTTT.